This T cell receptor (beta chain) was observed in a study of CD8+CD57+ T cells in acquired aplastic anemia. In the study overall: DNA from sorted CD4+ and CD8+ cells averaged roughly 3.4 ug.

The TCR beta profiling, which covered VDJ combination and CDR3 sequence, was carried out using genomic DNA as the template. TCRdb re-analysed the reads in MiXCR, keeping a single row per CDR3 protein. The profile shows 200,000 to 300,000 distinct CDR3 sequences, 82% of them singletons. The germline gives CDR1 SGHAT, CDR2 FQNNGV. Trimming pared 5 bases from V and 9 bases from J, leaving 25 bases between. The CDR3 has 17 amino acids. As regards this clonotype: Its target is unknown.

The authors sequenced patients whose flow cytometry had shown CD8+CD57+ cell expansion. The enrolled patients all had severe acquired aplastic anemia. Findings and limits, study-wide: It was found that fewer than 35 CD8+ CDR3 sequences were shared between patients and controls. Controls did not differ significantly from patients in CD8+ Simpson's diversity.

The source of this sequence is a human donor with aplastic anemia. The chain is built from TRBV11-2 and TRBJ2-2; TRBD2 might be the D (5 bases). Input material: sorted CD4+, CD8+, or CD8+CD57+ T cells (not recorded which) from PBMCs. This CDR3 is CASSPVDGIEDDWELFF. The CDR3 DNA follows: TGTGCCAGCAGCCCCGTTGACGGGATCGAGGATGACTGGGAGCTGTTTTTT.